The 32 T cell receptor beta chains below were found in one sample sequenced in a study of blood T cell repertoires in COVID-19. TCRdb keeps only in-frame clones here, not all; method: immunoSEQ multiplex PCR. The sample consists of tens of thousands of clones, approximately 87% of them appearing once. The sample taken for sequencing was peripheral blood. The receptor set was obtained from a human donor with active COVID-19. The donor label of this sample is uncertain.

This clone has a single count. The J gene is TRBJ2-7, the V gene TRBV28; 9 positions agree with TRBD1. The ends lost 5 bases at V and 3 bases at J; junction bases unmatched: 5. Germline loops: CDR1 MDHEN, CDR2 SYDVKM. CDR3 length: 14 amino acids. The DNA for the CDR3 is TGTGCCAGCAGTCCCGGGACAGGGAGCTACGAGCAGTACTTC. Residues: CASSPGTGSYEQYF.

This chain connects TRBV4-3 to TRBJ2-1, with 7 bases lining up with TRBD1. Trimming removed 0 bases from V and 10 bases from J; junction bases left unmatched: 3. The CDR3 contains 13 residues. Germline assignment: CDR1 LGHNA and CDR2 YSLEER. CDR3 DNA: TGCGCCAGCAGCCAAGATAGGGGGCACGAGCAGTTCTTC. This gives the protein CASSQDRGHEQFF.

The chain uses TRBV7-8 and TRBJ1-4, with 8 bases that match TRBD1. Per the germline V gene, CDR1 is SGHVS and CDR2 is FQNEAQ. V lost 5 bases to trimming and J lost 6 bases; unmatched junction nucleotides: 5. This CDR3 comprises 14 residues. The CDR3 loop is CASSRDRGDEKLFF. CDR3 coding DNA: TGTGCCAGCAGCCGAGACAGGGGAGATGAAAAACTGTTTTTT.

This clone was found once. The J gene is TRBJ2-1, the V gene TRBV7-3; TRBD2 matches at 12 bases. V was pared by 5 bases and J by 3 bases, with 2 bases of the junction left unmatched. This CDR3 contains 15 residues. The germline V gene encodes CDR1 SGHTA and CDR2 FQGTGA. The CDR3 DNA follows: TGTGCCAGCAGCCGGGGACTAGCGGGCTACAATGAGCAGTTCTTC. Protein product: CASSRGLAGYNEQFF. The variable domain in full, with the rest retrieved from reference TRBV7-3 and TRBJ2-1, is GAGVSQTPSNKVTEKGKYVELRCDPISGHTALYWYRQSLGQGPEFLIYFQGTGAADDSGLPNDRFFAVRPEGSVSTLKIQRTERGDSAVYLCASSRGLAGYNEQFFGPGTRLTVL.

The rearrangement uses TRBV23-1 and TRBJ2-1; TRBD1 matches 7 bases. TRBV23-1 counts as an open reading frame of uncertain function. CDR3 length: 15 amino acids. J was trimmed by 8 bases and V by 1 base; bases with no gene match: 8. The CDR3 bases are TGCGCCAGCAGTCAATACTCGACAGGGAGATATGAGCAGTTCTTC. This gives the protein CASSQYSTGRYEQFF.

This sequence joins TRBV25-1 and TRBJ2-2; D may be TRBD2 (5 bases). Germline values: CDR1 MGHDK, CDR2 SYGVNS. Trimming cost V 8 bases and J 7 bases, with 20 bases left between them. This CDR3 comprises 15 residues. CDR3 nucleotides: TGTGCCAGCGGAATGAGAGGGATTCATGTCGGGGAGCTGTTTTTT. Translating gives CASGMRGIHVGELFF.

This clone has only one observation. The chain links TRBV4-2 to TRBJ2-3, with 10 bases aligning to TRBD2. V shed 4 bases, J shed 5 bases, and the junction held 9 bases outside the gene matches. CDR3 size: 16 residues. The germline V gene encodes CDR1 LGHNA and CDR2 YNFKEQ. CDR3 sequence (DNA): TGTGCCAGCAGCCGGAAAGCGGGAGGGCAGGTAGATACGCAGTATTTT. Translation: CASSRKAGGQVDTQYF.

For the CDR3, the DNA is TGTGCCAGCAGACTAACTAGCGGCTCCTACGAGCAGTACTTC. As protein: CASRLTSGSYEQYF. The genes are TRBV6-5 and TRBJ2-7, with 8 bases matching TRBD2. The trim removed 6 bases at V and 0 bases at J, leaving 4 bases unmatched. This CDR3 contains 14 residues. Germline CDR1 and CDR2: MNHEY and SVGAGI.

The rearrangement joins TRBV15 to TRBJ2-2, with 8 bases identical to TRBD1. The germline CDR1 and CDR2 sequences are LNHNV and YYDKDF (reference sequence). With V trimmed by 6 bases and J by 3 bases, 9 bases remained unmatched. This CDR3 is built from 16 residues. The CDR3 bases are TGTGCCACCAGAGGCCGGGACAGGCTTTACACCGGGGAGCTGTTTTTT. This translates into CATRGRDRLYTGELFF.

The V and J genes are TRBV7-3 and TRBJ2-3; the D gene is possibly TRBD2 (6 bases). Per germline, CDR1 SGHTA and CDR2 FQGTGA. The V end was cut by 2 bases, the J end by 1 base, with 16 bases between. The CDR3 consists of 17 residues. CDR3 protein: CASSLWSGGNRTDTQYF. For the CDR3, the DNA is TGTGCCAGCAGCTTATGGTCTGGCGGGAACCGCACAGATACGCAGTATTTT.

The rearrangement uses TRBV30 and TRBJ2-5; D may be TRBD1 (6 bases). Germline CDR1 GTSNPN, CDR2 SVGIG (reference sequence). The CDR3 length is 13 residues. The V end lost 4 bases, the J end lost 5 bases, and 14 bases lay between the germline ends. The chain's CDR3 is CAWKGQGQETQYF. CDR3 bases: TGTGCCTGGAAGGGGCAGGGGCAGGAGACCCAGTACTTC.

This CDR3 is CAISEAQGSHRGTQYF. CDR3 nucleotides: TGTGCCATCAGTGAGGCACAGGGGTCCCATCGTGGTACGCAGTATTTT. This chain links TRBV10-3 with TRBJ2-3; 7 bases match TRBD1. The CDR3 extends over 16 amino acids. Germline loops: CDR1 ENHRY, CDR2 SYGVKD. Germline trimming cut 2 bases from V and 8 bases from J; bases unmatched to any gene: 13.

The chain employs TRBV7-3 and TRBJ2-1; a weak D match, TRBD2 (6 bases). V lost 5 bases to trimming and J lost 7 bases, with 18 bases between them. This CDR3 region has 15 residues. Per germline, CDR1 SGHTA and CDR2 FQGTGA. The CDR3 region is CASSPGTGGMNEQFF. CDR3 in DNA: TGTGCCAGCAGCCCCGGGACTGGGGGTATGAATGAGCAGTTCTTC.

V is TRBV4-1 and J is TRBJ2-5; TRBD1 matches at 11 bases. Losses at the gene ends were 6 bases for V and 5 bases for J; bases not matched to a gene: 11. This CDR3 has 16 residues. Germline V lookup: CDR1 MGHRA, CDR2 YSYEKL. The CDR3 loop is CASRRGQGALRETQYF. The CDR3 DNA reads TGCGCCAGCAGACGCGGACAGGGGGCTTTGCGGGAGACCCAGTACTTC.

V gene TRBV19 combines with J gene TRBJ2-7, with 7 bases lining up with TRBD1. The V gene end was trimmed by 2 bases and the J gene end by 1 base; junction bases not matched to a gene: 8. The CDR3 covers 16 residues. CDR1 and CDR2 (germline): LNHDA, SQIVND (reference sequence). The CDR3 coding sequence is TGTGCCAGTAGTATAACGAGGGACAGTCCTTCCTACGAGCAGTACTTC. This translates into CASSITRDSPSYEQYF. Based on the CDR3 plus reference TRBV19 and TRBJ2-7, the full variable domain is DGGITQSPKYLFRKEGQNVTLSCEQNLNHDAMYWYRQDPGQGLRLIYYSQIVNDFQKGDIAEGYSVSREKKESFPLTVTSAQKNPTAFYLCASSITRDSPSYEQYFGPGTRLTVT.

This clone was picked up one time. This chain links TRBV2 with TRBJ2-7; 8 bases align to TRBD2. V lost 1 base, J lost 2 bases, and 4 bases stayed unmatched. The CDR3 loop spans 15 amino acids. Per germline, CDR1 SNHLY and CDR2 FYNNEI. Here the CDR3 reads CASSEVLAGPYEQYF. In DNA, the CDR3 is TGTGCCAGCAGTGAAGTCTTAGCGGGACCCTACGAGCAGTACTTC.

The V call is TRBV5-4, the J call TRBJ2-4; 9 nucleotides match TRBD2. The J segment lost 2 bases and the V segment lost 2 bases, leaving 2 bases of the junction unmatched. Germline loops: CDR1 SGHNT, CDR2 YYREEE (reference sequence). This CDR3 spans 15 amino acids. Written as DNA, the CDR3 is TGTGCCAGCAGCTTCGCGGGAGGGTCCAAAAACATTCAGTACTTC. Amino acid sequence: CASSFAGGSKNIQYF.

Only a few counts were recorded for this clone. The chain combines TRBV5-4 with TRBJ2-7; 10 bases match TRBD1. The ends lost 0 bases at V and 7 bases at J; junction bases unmatched: 4. Germline assignment: CDR1 SGHNT and CDR2 YYREEE (reference sequence). The CDR3 spans 14 residues. Here the CDR3 DNA reads TGTGCCAGCAGCTTGGGACAGGGGGCGCGGGAGCAGTACTTC. It encodes CASSLGQGAREQYF.

J is TRBJ2-1 and V is TRBV11-3, with D maybe TRBD2 (6 bases). V was pared by 5 bases and J by 7 bases, with 15 bases between. The CDR3 has 14 amino acids. Germline CDR1 is SGHNT and CDR2 is YENEEA. CDR3 region: CASSTSGTVNEQFF. The CDR3 nucleotides are TGTGCCAGCAGCACATCCGGGACTGTAAATGAGCAGTTCTTC. The entire variable domain, with the rest obtained from reference TRBV11-3 and TRBJ2-1, is as follows: EAGVVQSPRYKIIEKKQPVAFWCNPISGHNTLYWYLQNLGQGPELLIRYENEEAVDDSQLPKDRFSAERLKGVDSTLKIQPAELGDSAVYLCASSTSGTVNEQFFGPGTRLTVL.

This clone was observed once. The rearrangement links TRBV2 to TRBJ2-1, with 9 bases matching TRBD1. Germline assignment: CDR1 SNHLY and CDR2 FYNNEI. After removal of 9 bases from V and 2 bases from J, the junction contained 8 bases not matched to a gene. The CDR3 is made up of 15 amino acids. CDR3 protein: CASKRDRETYNEQFF. The CDR3 DNA reads TGTGCCAGTAAACGGGACAGGGAAACCTACAATGAGCAGTTCTTC.

This chain links TRBV18 with TRBJ2-3; TRBD1 is a possible D gene (6 bases). Germline CDR1 and CDR2: KGHSH and LQKENI. Deletions cut 2 bases from V and 6 bases from J, with 6 bases between. The CDR3 sequence is 12 residues long. The CDR3 sequence: CASSPRGDTQYF. Here the CDR3 DNA reads TGTGCCAGCTCACCAAGGGGGGATACGCAGTATTTT.

V is TRBV6-6 and J is TRBJ1-2; D is unclear. The germline V gene encodes CDR1 MNHNY and CDR2 SVGAGI (reference sequence). Trimming pared 7 bases from V and 0 bases from J, leaving 3 bases between. The CDR3 contains 11 residues. CDR3 nucleotide sequence: TGTGCCAGCATATCTAACTATGGCTACACCTTC. This encodes CASISNYGYTF.

The V gene is TRBV5-1, the J gene TRBJ1-4; D is uncertain. CDR3 length: 14 residues. The V end was cut by 5 bases, the J end by 8 bases, with 16 bases between. Germline assignment: CDR1 SGHRS and CDR2 YFSETQ. This CDR3 reads CASRLARVDEKLFF. The CDR3, as DNA: TGCGCCAGCAGGCTGGCCCGGGTTGACGAAAAACTGTTTTTT.

The chain combines TRBV9 with TRBJ2-1, with D perhaps TRBD2 (6 bases). Per germline, CDR1 SGDLS and CDR2 YYNGEE. The CDR3 consists of 12 residues. With 0 bases removed from V and 10 bases from J, the gap between germline ends came to 8 bases. The CDR3 protein is CASSVGGGEQFF. In DNA, the CDR3 is TGTGCCAGCAGCGTAGGAGGAGGGGAGCAGTTCTTC.

CDR3 sequence (DNA): TGTGCCAGCAGCTTAGTTTTGACTGGGCAAGAGACCCAGTACTTC. It yields the protein CASSLVLTGQETQYF. The chain has TRBV7-9 and TRBJ2-5; D not certain. Germline V CDR1 and CDR2: SEHNR, FQNEAQ (reference sequence). The CDR3 length is 15 residues. V lost 1 base and J 2 bases, leaving 11 bases between the germline ends.

The V call is TRBV21-1, the J call TRBJ1-5. TRBV21-1 is recorded as a pseudogene. The CDR3 consists of 20 residues. The CDR3 coding sequence is TGTGCCAGCAGCAAACGGACCCGCGGGAGACCTCACTATAGCAATCAGCCCCAGCATTTT. Translating gives CASSKRTRGRPHYSNQPQHF.

This clone was counted only a few times. The J gene is TRBJ1-5, the V gene TRBV6-6; perhaps TRBD1 as D (6 bases). The length of the CDR3 is 15 residues. Germline values: CDR1 MNHNY, CDR2 SVGAGI (reference sequence). V lost 0 bases and J 3 bases, leaving 9 bases between the germline ends. Written as DNA, the CDR3 is TGTGCCAGCAGTTACTCGAGACAGGTCAATCAGCCCCAGCATTTT. It yields the protein CASSYSRQVNQPQHF.

This clone has a single count. The rearrangement joins TRBV19 to TRBJ1-2, with 9 bases fitting TRBD1. The CDR3 sequence is 14 residues long. Trimming at V came to 4 bases and at J to 8 bases, leaving 8 bases not matched to a gene. From germline, CDR1 is LNHDA and CDR2 SQIVND (reference sequence). The CDR3 protein is CASSTGTGKLGYTF. DNA for the CDR3: TGTGCCAGTAGTACCGGGACAGGGAAATTAGGCTACACCTTC.

This chain connects TRBV10-3 to TRBJ2-2, with a possible D match to TRBD1 (6 bases). The CDR3 has 14 residues. The V and J ends lost 11 bases and 6 bases respectively, with 19 bases between them. Germline V gene lookup returns CDR1 ENHRY and CDR2 SYGVKD. This CDR3 reads CAAEAGRGAGELFF. In DNA form, the CDR3 reads TGTGCCGCCGAGGCGGGCAGGGGCGCCGGGGAGCTGTTTTTT.

This chain uses TRBV18 with TRBJ1-1; tentative D call: TRBD1 (6 bases). V dropped 9 bases and J dropped 1 base, with 12 bases sitting between them. CDR3 length equals 13 residues. Germline values: CDR1 KGHSH, CDR2 LQKENI. CDR3: CASIPQGNTEAFF. CDR3 DNA sequence: TGTGCCAGTATCCCACAGGGGAACACTGAAGCTTTCTTT.

The CDR3 here is CASSWTSGGSDTQYF. CDR3 coding DNA: TGTGCCAGCAGCTGGACTAGCGGGGGGTCAGATACGCAGTATTTT. V and J are TRBV5-4 and TRBJ2-3, with TRBD2 identical over 14 bases. The CDR3 is made up of 15 amino acids. With 3 bases clipped from V and 4 bases from J, the junction kept 1 base outside the gene matches. Germline V gene sequence: CDR1 SGHNT, CDR2 YYREEE (reference sequence).

This chain uses TRBV5-1 with TRBJ2-5; 12 bases are shared with TRBD2. CDR1 is SGHRS, CDR2 YFSETQ, per germline. This CDR3 contains 15 residues. The J segment lost 1 base and the V segment lost 7 bases, leaving 5 bases of the junction unmatched. The CDR3 coding sequence is TGCGCCAGCTCACGGACTAGCGGGACCCAAGAGACCCAGTACTTC. Translating it yields CASSRTSGTQETQYF.